The 14 T cell receptor beta chains listed next were all sequenced from one sample in a study of T cell responses to AZD1222 COVID-19 vaccine. Profiling relied on immunoSEQ multiplex PCR, and the TCRdb table lists in-frame clones only, not all of them. The table lists around 140,000 clones, over 90% of them singletons. Sequenced material: peripheral blood, taken on day 0 of AZD1222 vaccination. Receptors originate from an adult in good health.

This clone occurred once. The rearrangement joins TRBV9 to TRBJ2-2; the D is unclear. Germline assignment: CDR1 SGDLS and CDR2 YYNGEE. The length of the CDR3 is 12 residues. V gave up 2 bases and J gave up 5 bases, with 4 bases separating them. The CDR3 here is CASSVVTGELFF. CDR3 DNA: TGTGCCAGCAGCGTTGTAACCGGGGAGCTGTTTTTT.

The chain employs TRBV28 and TRBJ2-7; TRBD1 matches 8 bases. Germline CDR1 is MDHEN and CDR2 is SYDVKM. Trimming at V came to 3 bases and at J to 3 bases, leaving 4 bases not matched to a gene. This CDR3 is 14 amino acids long. The CDR3 here is CASSFGTGYYEQYF. For the CDR3, the DNA is TGTGCCAGCAGTTTCGGGACAGGCTACTACGAGCAGTACTTC.

This clone occurred once. The chain links TRBV7-2 to TRBJ2-7; D unresolved. Trimming removed 1 base at V and 2 bases at J, with 9 bases between. The CDR3 is made up of 14 amino acids. Germline loops: CDR1 SGHTA, CDR2 FQGNSA. The CDR3 bases are TGTGCCAGCAGCTTAGGGGCGCTAACCTACGAGCAGTACTTC. It is translated as CASSLGALTYEQYF.

The V call is TRBV19, the J call TRBJ1-3; possibly TRBD1 for D (5 bases). Germline values: CDR1 LNHDA, CDR2 SQIVND (reference sequence). V lost 3 bases, J lost 0 bases, and 6 bases lay in between. This CDR3 has 14 amino acids. The DNA of the CDR3 is TGTGCCAGTAGTATGGGGGTCTCTGGAAACACCATATATTTT. Translated: CASSMGVSGNTIYF. The whole variable domain, filled in from reference TRBV19 and TRBJ1-3, reads DGGITQSPKYLFRKEGQNVTLSCEQNLNHDAMYWYRQDPGQGLRLIYYSQIVNDFQKGDIAEGYSVSREKKESFPLTVTSAQKNPTAFYLCASSMGVSGNTIYFGEGSWLTVV.

The chain couples TRBV19 to TRBJ1-6; a possible D gene is TRBD1 (6 bases). Germline lookup yields CDR1 LNHDA and CDR2 SQIVND (reference sequence). The CDR3 is 13 residues long. V shed 3 bases and J shed 9 bases, with 9 bases lying between them. The CDR3 sequence: CASSITGRSPLHF. The CDR3 coding sequence is TGTGCCAGTAGTATCACAGGGCGTTCACCCCTCCACTTT.

This clone was recorded once. This chain uses TRBV28 with TRBJ2-2; D gene uncertain. The CDR3 is 14 amino acids. Trimming left V 6 bases short and J 10 bases short, with 18 bases between. Germline V gene data show CDR1 as MDHEN and CDR2 as SYDVKM. CDR3 loop: CASSLNSPVAELFF. The CDR3 nucleotides are TGTGCCAGCAGCTTAAATTCCCCCGTCGCGGAGCTGTTTTTT.

This rearrangement joins TRBV3-1 (or the pseudogene TRBV3-2) to TRBJ1-4; a weak D match, TRBD1 (5 bases). CDR1 is LGHDT, CDR2 YNNKEL, per germline (reference sequence). The CDR3 runs to 14 residues. Trimming removed 4 bases at V and 2 bases at J, with 8 bases between. CDR3 amino acids: CASSLRGTNEKLFF. The CDR3 DNA reads TGTGCCAGCAGCCTTAGGGGTACTAATGAAAAACTGTTTTTT.

This clone came up once. The chain links TRBV10-3 to TRBJ1-6; TRBD1 matches at 7 bases. Germline CDR1 is ENHRY and CDR2 is SYGVKD. The CDR3 is 14 amino acids. V shed 10 bases and J 3 bases; nucleotides not matched to a gene: 6. Here the CDR3 reads CATWDSNYNSPLHF. In DNA form, the CDR3 reads TGTGCCACGTGGGACAGCAACTATAATTCACCCCTCCACTTT.

The rearrangement joins TRBV6-5 to TRBJ1-2; a weak D match, TRBD1 (5 bases). The CDR3 loop spans 14 amino acids. The germline gives CDR1 MNHEY, CDR2 SVGAGI. V was cut by 5 bases and J by 2 bases, with 12 bases left in between. The CDR3 DNA is TGTGCCAGCAGTCCCCACGACAGCAACTATGGCTACACCTTC. It specifies CASSPHDSNYGYTF.

The chain couples TRBV12-3 or TRBV12-4 to TRBJ1-5; D unclear. The CDR3 loop spans 13 amino acids. Trimming stripped 8 bases from V and 3 bases from J, with 11 bases between. CDR3 nucleotide sequence: TGTGCCAGCGGAGACCTCGACAATCAGCCCCAGCATTTT. It encodes CASGDLDNQPQHF.

The CDR3 bases are TGTGCCAGCAGTTCCGTTTCGGGTTCTAACTATGGCTACACCTTC. Its protein product is CASSSVSGSNYGYTF. V gene TRBV27 combines with J gene TRBJ1-2; D unclear. The ends were cut back, 4 bases at V and 0 bases at J, with 12 bases in the middle. Germline values: CDR1 MNHEY, CDR2 SMNVEV (reference sequence). This CDR3 has 15 residues.

This chain links TRBV11-2 with TRBJ2-1; the D gene is possibly TRBD2 (6 bases). Germline lookup yields CDR1 SGHAT and CDR2 FQNNGV. CDR3 length equals 16 residues. The V end lost 2 bases, the J end lost 4 bases, and 15 bases lay between the germline ends. The CDR3 DNA is TGTGCCAGCAGCTTACGCGCTAGCGAATTTTACAATGAGCAGTTCTTC. This sequence encodes CASSLRASEFYNEQFF.

The rearrangement joins TRBV6-4 to TRBJ2-3; 8 bases fit TRBD1. Per germline, CDR1 MRHNA and CDR2 SNTAGT. The length of the CDR3 is 15 residues. V trimming: 0 bases; J trimming: 6 bases; junction bases outside the gene matches: 5. The CDR3 spells CASSDSRQGRDTQYF. The CDR3 DNA is TGTGCCAGCAGTGACTCGAGACAGGGGCGGGATACGCAGTATTTT.

The CDR3 coding sequence is TGCGCCACCCAGTCCGGGGGGGCCGAAGATACGCAGTATTTT. Translating it yields CATQSGGAEDTQYF. The genes are TRBV5-1 and TRBJ2-3; TRBD2 agrees at 8 bases. CDR1 SGHRS and CDR2 YFSETQ come from the germline V gene. V shed 9 bases and J 5 bases; nucleotides not matched to a gene: 11. This CDR3 spans 14 amino acids.